The 5 T cell receptor beta chains presented below share a single source sample, sequenced in a study of T cell changes during pregnancy in multiple sclerosis. Only in-frame clones appear in the TCRdb table, and some are missing; sequencing was by immunoSEQ multiplex PCR. This sample carries 35,000 to 45,000 clones, 70% to 90% of them seen once, and the ten largest clones take roughly 4%. The material sequenced was CD8+ T cells from peripheral blood mononuclear cells, taken in the first trimester of pregnancy. The receptors were gathered from a female donor with multiple sclerosis, enrolled in a pregnancy study.

The chain joins TRBV4-3 to TRBJ2-7; weak D call: TRBD1 (6 bases). The CDR3 is 14 residues long. V lost 3 bases and J 7 bases, leaving 16 bases between the germline ends. The germline V gene has CDR1 LGHNA and CDR2 YSLEER. CDR3 DNA sequence: TGCGCCAGCAGCCAGGGGGCTGGGTCTGGAGAGCAGTACTTC. It is translated as CASSQGAGSGEQYF.

The J gene is TRBJ2-5, the V gene TRBV6-5, with TRBD1 matching 11 bases. V lost 5 bases and J lost 5; bases outside the gene matches: 4. This CDR3 is built from 14 residues. Germline lookup yields CDR1 MNHEY and CDR2 SVGAGI. The DNA of the CDR3 is TGTGCCAGCAGTGGACAGGGGGCGCGGGAGACCCAGTACTTC. It yields the protein CASSGQGARETQYF.

This chain joins TRBV10-3 and TRBJ2-7; 8 bases fit TRBD2. In germline, CDR1 is ENHRY, CDR2 SYGVKD. The CDR3 loop spans 16 amino acids. V shed 7 bases, J shed 0 bases, and the junction held 11 bases outside the gene matches. This chain's CDR3 is CAITSTGGTSSYEQYF. The CDR3 nucleotides are TGTGCCATCACATCTACGGGGGGGACTAGCTCCTACGAGCAGTACTTC.

The chain has TRBV4-1 and TRBJ1-2; D is unresolved. There are 17 residues in the CDR3. Germline values: CDR1 MGHRA, CDR2 YSYEKL. Trimming took off 4 bases at V and 8 bases at J, with 26 bases between the two ends. The CDR3 spells CASSPSRPAGPPSGYTF. DNA of the CDR3: TGCGCCAGCAGCCCATCCCGTCCGGCGGGCCCCCCTTCGGGCTACACCTTC.

The rearrangement uses TRBV4-2 and TRBJ2-2, with 8 bases lining up with TRBD2. V dropped 1 base and J dropped 7; count of bases not matched to a gene: 8. The germline CDR1 and CDR2 sequences are LGHNA and YNFKEQ. The CDR3 consists of 16 residues. CDR3 in amino acids: CASSQGDGGALGELFF. In nucleotides, the CDR3 is TGTGCCAGCAGCCAAGGTGACGGGGGGGCACTCGGGGAGCTGTTTTTT.